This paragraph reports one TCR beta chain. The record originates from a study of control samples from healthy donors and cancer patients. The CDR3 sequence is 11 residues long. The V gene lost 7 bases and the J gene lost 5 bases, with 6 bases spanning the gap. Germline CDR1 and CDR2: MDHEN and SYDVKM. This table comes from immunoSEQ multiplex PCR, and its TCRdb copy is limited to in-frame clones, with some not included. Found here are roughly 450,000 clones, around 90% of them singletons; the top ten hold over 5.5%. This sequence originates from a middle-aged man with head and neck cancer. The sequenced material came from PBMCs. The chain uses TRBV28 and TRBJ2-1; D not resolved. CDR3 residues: CASKLHNEQFF. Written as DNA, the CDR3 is TGTGCCAGCAAACTACACAATGAGCAGTTCTTC. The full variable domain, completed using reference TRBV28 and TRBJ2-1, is DVKVTQSSRYLVKRTGEKVFLECVQDMDHENMFWYRQDPGLGLRLIYFSYDVKMKEKGDIPEGYSVSREKKERFSLILESASTNQTSMYLCASKLHNEQFFGPGTRLTVL.